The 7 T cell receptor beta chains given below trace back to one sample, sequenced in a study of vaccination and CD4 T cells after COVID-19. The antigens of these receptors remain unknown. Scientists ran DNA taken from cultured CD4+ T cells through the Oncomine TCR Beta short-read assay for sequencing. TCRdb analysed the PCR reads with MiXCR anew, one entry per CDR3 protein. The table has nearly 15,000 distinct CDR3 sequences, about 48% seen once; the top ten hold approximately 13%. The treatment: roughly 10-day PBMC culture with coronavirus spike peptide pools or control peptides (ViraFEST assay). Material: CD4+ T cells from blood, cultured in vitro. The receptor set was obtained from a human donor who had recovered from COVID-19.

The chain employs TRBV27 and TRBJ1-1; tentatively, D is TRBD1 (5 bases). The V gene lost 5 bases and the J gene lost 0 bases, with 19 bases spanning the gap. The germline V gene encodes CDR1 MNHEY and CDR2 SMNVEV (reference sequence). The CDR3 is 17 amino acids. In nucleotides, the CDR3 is TGTGCCAGCAGTCCGCGGGGGTGGGCAGCGGTGAACACTGAAGCTTTCTTT. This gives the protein CASSPRGWAAVNTEAFF.

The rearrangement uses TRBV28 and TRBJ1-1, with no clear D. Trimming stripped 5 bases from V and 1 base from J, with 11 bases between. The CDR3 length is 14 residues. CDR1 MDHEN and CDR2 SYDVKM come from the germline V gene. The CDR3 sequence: CASSTLPGNTEAFF. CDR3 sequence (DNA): TGTGCCAGCAGTACCCTTCCGGGGAACACTGAAGCTTTCTTT.

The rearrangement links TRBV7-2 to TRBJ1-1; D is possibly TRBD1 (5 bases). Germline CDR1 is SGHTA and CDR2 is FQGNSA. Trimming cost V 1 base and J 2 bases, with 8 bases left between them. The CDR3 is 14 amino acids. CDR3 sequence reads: CASSLGQRNTEAFF. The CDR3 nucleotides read TGTGCCAGCAGCTTAGGACAGAGAAACACTGAAGCTTTCTTT.

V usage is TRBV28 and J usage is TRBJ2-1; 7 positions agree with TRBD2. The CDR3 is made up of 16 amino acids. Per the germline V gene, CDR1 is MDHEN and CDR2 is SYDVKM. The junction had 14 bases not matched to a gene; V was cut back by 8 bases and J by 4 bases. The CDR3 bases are TGTGCCAGCCCCCCACCGGGACGGGAGGAGTACAATGAGCAGTTCTTC. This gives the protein CASPPPGREEYNEQFF.

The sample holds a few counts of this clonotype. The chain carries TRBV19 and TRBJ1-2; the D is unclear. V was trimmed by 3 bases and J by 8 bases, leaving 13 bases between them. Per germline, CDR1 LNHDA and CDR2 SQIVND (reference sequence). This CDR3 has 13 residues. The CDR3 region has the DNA TGTGCCAGTAGTATTGAGGACTCTAGGGGCTACACCTTC. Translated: CASSIEDSRGYTF.

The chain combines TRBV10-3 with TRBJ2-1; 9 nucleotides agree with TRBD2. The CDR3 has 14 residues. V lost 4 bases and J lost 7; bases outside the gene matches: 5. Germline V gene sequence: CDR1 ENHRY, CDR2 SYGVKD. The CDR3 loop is CAISVLAGSNEQFF. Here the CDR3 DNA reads TGTGCCATCAGTGTCCTAGCGGGGAGTAATGAGCAGTTCTTC.

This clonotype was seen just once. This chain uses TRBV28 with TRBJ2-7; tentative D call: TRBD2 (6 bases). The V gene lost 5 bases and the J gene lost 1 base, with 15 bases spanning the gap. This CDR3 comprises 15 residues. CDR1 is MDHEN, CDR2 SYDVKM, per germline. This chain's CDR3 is CASSATTRGSYEQYF. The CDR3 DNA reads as TGTGCCAGCAGTGCAACTACTCGGGGGTCCTACGAGCAGTACTTC.